What follows are 23 T cell receptor beta chains derived from one specimen sequenced in a study of shared clonotypes between healthy human individuals. Repertoires were generated with immunoSEQ multiplex PCR, while TCRdb's copy carries only in-frame clones and drops some. The sample carries approximately 1,000,000 clones, 70% to 80% recorded once. Specimen: memory CD4+ T cells from PBMCs. As to subset: CD45RA-negative fraction. These receptors were obtained from a man between 18 and 35 years old in good health. Some clones in this sample may be carry-over from other donors' samples.

The chain links TRBV27 to TRBJ1-1; D ambiguous. Germline V gene lookup returns CDR1 MNHEY and CDR2 SMNVEV (reference sequence). The CDR3 contains 16 residues. Trimming left V 4 bases short and J 0 bases short, with 15 bases between. The CDR3 nucleotides are TGTGCCAGCAGTTCCCCCACGAGGCGGATGAACACTGAAGCTTTCTTT. Translation gives CASSSPTRRMNTEAFF.

This clone was seen a handful of times. Distinct nucleotide sequences in the sample also encode this CDR3. This chain connects TRBV2 to TRBJ2-7; D gene unclear. Trimming took off 5 bases at V and 4 bases at J, with 6 bases between the two ends. This CDR3 has 11 amino acids. Germline V CDR1 and CDR2: SNHLY, FYNNEI. In DNA form, the CDR3 reads TGTGCCAGCAGTTTCCAATACGAGCAGTACTTC. It encodes CASSFQYEQYF.

This chain uses TRBV5-1 with TRBJ1-4; no firm D call. Trimming shortened V by 4 bases and J by 0 bases, and 7 bases separated the two germline ends. The CDR3 is 14 amino acids. CDR1 SGHRS and CDR2 YFSETQ come from the germline V gene. The DNA of the CDR3 is TGCGCCAGCAGCCCGGGGACAACTAATGAAAAACTGTTTTTT. Translating gives CASSPGTTNEKLFF.

The chain recombines TRBV29-1 with TRBJ1-1; 9 bases agree with TRBD1. J gave up 11 bases and V 7 bases, and 8 bases lay outside the gene matches. The CDR3 has 11 residues. The V gene's germline CDR1 is SQVTM and CDR2 ANQGSEA. The CDR3 DNA reads as TGCAGCGCCCCGGACAGGGGAACCGCTTTCTTT. Translation: CSAPDRGTAFF.

In its sample, this clone was seen a few times. CDR3 sequence (DNA): TGTGCCAGCAGCCCCGGGACAGGGGGCGTGGCTTTCTTT. It translates to CASSPGTGGVAFF. V gene TRBV6-5 combines with J gene TRBJ1-1; TRBD1 agrees at 12 bases. This CDR3 contains 13 residues. With V trimmed by 6 bases and J by 11 bases, 7 bases remained unmatched. CDR1 is MNHEY and CDR2 is SVGAGI in the germline V gene.

This clone was seen ten or more times. This chain uses TRBV6-6 with TRBJ2-5; 7 bases are a match to TRBD1. Germline-derived CDR1 and CDR2 are MNHNY and SVGAGI (reference sequence). The CDR3 runs to 15 residues. With 5 bases clipped from V and 4 bases from J, the junction kept 10 bases outside the gene matches. CDR3 sequence: CASSTSRTGRETQYF. The DNA for the CDR3 is TGTGCCAGCAGTACTTCCCGGACAGGCAGAGAGACCCAGTACTTC.

This clone was counted between two and nine times. The chain employs TRBV6-6 and TRBJ1-5, with D uncertain. CDR1 is MNHNY and CDR2 is SVGAGI in the germline V gene (reference sequence). There are 15 residues in the CDR3. The V end was cut by 6 bases, the J end by 7 bases, with 19 bases between. CDR3 residues: CASSPGGVRGQPQHF. The CDR3 DNA is TGTGCCAGCAGCCCCGGCGGGGTCCGGGGACAGCCCCAGCATTTT.

V usage is TRBV2 and J usage is TRBJ2-2; perhaps TRBD1 as D (5 bases). The CDR3 sequence is 15 residues long. V shed 8 bases and J shed 3 bases, with 16 bases lying between them. CDR1 is SNHLY, CDR2 FYNNEI, per germline. The CDR3 region has the DNA TGTGCCAGCTGGCCCCAGGACACAGACACCGGGGAGCTGTTTTTT. Encoded protein: CASWPQDTDTGELFF.

The chain combines TRBV5-1 with TRBJ1-1, with D hard to call. Germline values: CDR1 SGHRS, CDR2 YFSETQ. This CDR3 contains 13 residues. Trimming removed 4 bases at V and 6 bases at J, with 13 bases between. The DNA for the CDR3 is TGCGCCAGCAGCCCGGCCGGGGTCCCTGAAGCTTTCTTT. It is translated as CASSPAGVPEAFF.

The sample holds one count of this clone. The chain employs TRBV7-8 and TRBJ2-5; D is uncertain. Germline V CDR1 and CDR2: SGHVS, FQNEAQ. Trimming stripped 5 bases from V and 5 bases from J, with 21 bases between. This CDR3 has 16 amino acids. The CDR3 loop reads CASSPTTSRGPETQYF. The CDR3 nucleotides are TGTGCCAGCAGCCCAACTACTTCCCGTGGGCCCGAGACCCAGTACTTC.

The CDR3 DNA follows: TGTGCCAGCAGTGAACCAGGGGGAAACACCATATATTTT. Encoded protein: CASSEPGGNTIYF. This rearrangement joins TRBV25-1 to TRBJ1-3; tentatively, D is TRBD1 (5 bases). The CDR3 contains 13 residues. V lost 2 bases and J lost 4, with 6 bases in between. Germline-derived CDR1 and CDR2 are MGHDK and SYGVNS. Full variable domain (rest looked up from reference TRBV25-1 and TRBJ1-3): EADIYQTPRYLVIGTGKKITLECSQTMGHDKMYWYQQDPGMELHLIHYSYGVNSTEKGDLSSESTVSRIRTEHFPLTLESARPSHTSQYLCASSEPGGNTIYFGEGSWLTVV.

This chain joins TRBV6-5 and TRBJ1-4; 7 positions match TRBD1. The J segment lost 8 bases and the V segment lost 5 bases, leaving 2 bases of the junction unmatched. The CDR3 is made up of 12 amino acids. Germline CDR1 is MNHEY and CDR2 is SVGAGI. Here the CDR3 reads CASSPGQEKLFF. DNA of the CDR3: TGTGCCAGCAGTCCGGGACAGGAAAAACTGTTTTTT.

In DNA form, the CDR3 reads TGTGCCAGCAGCCTCCTCCCGGGACAGGGCATGGGCGAGCAGTACTTC. This encodes CASSLLPGQGMGEQYF. J is TRBJ2-7 and V is TRBV28; 9 bases map to TRBD1. Germline V lookup: CDR1 MDHEN, CDR2 SYDVKM. J gave up 6 bases and V 6 bases, and 15 bases lay outside the gene matches. This CDR3 has 16 residues.

The V call is TRBV6-5, the J call TRBJ2-7; 7 bases line up with TRBD2. This CDR3 spans 13 amino acids. Germline V CDR1 and CDR2: MNHEY, SVGAGI. Trimming took 11 bases from V and 2 from J; bases not matched to a gene: 9. In DNA form, the CDR3 reads TGTGCCGTGGGGGGGGACGCCACCTACGAGCAGTACTTC. This gives the protein CAVGGDATYEQYF.

This clone turned up a few times. This rearrangement joins TRBV11-2 to TRBJ2-1; 9 nucleotides line up with TRBD2. The V segment lost 1 base and the J segment 9 bases; nucleotides outside the gene matches: 4. The germline V gene encodes CDR1 SGHAT and CDR2 FQNNGV. CDR3 size: 14 residues. As DNA, the CDR3 is TGTGCCAGCAGCTTAGGGACTAGCGACGGTGAGCAGTTCTTC. Its translation: CASSLGTSDGEQFF. Based on the CDR3 plus reference TRBV11-2 and TRBJ2-1, the full variable domain is EAGVAQSPRYKIIEKRQSVAFWCNPISGHATLYWYQQILGQGPKLLIQFQNNGVVDDSQLPKDRFSAERLKGVDSTLKIQPAKLEDSAVYLCASSLGTSDGEQFFGPGTRLTVL.

J is TRBJ2-1 and V is TRBV28, with a possible D match to TRBD2 (6 bases). The length of the CDR3 is 17 residues. Germline CDR1 and CDR2: MDHEN and SYDVKM. Trimming removed 8 bases at V and 2 bases at J, with 22 bases between. The DNA for the CDR3 is TGTGCCAGCTTTGATGCTCTAGCGACTCCCCCCTACAATGAGCAGTTCTTC. Amino acid sequence: CASFDALATPPYNEQFF. The full variable domain, rest sourced from reference TRBV28 and TRBJ2-1, is DVKVTQSSRYLVKRTGEKVFLECVQDMDHENMFWYRQDPGLGLRLIYFSYDVKMKEKGDIPEGYSVSREKKERFSLILESASTNQTSMYLCASFDALATPPYNEQFFGPGTRLTVL.

The chain combines TRBV2 with TRBJ1-1; 7 nucleotides line up with TRBD1. V lost 10 bases, J lost 0 bases, and 8 bases stayed unmatched. The germline V gene encodes CDR1 SNHLY and CDR2 FYNNEI. CDR3 length equals 14 residues. CDR3 amino acids: CATQGQLMNTEAFF. The DNA for the CDR3 is TGTGCCACCCAGGGACAGCTCATGAACACTGAAGCTTTCTTT.

This clone appeared a single time. The gene calls are TRBV5-1 and TRBJ2-1; 10 bases match TRBD1. Germline V lookup: CDR1 SGHRS, CDR2 YFSETQ. The CDR3 is made up of 15 amino acids. The J segment lost 2 bases and the V segment lost 4 bases, leaving 3 bases of the junction unmatched. CDR3 sequence: CASSRGQGTYNEQFF. CDR3 nucleotides: TGCGCCAGCAGCAGGGGACAGGGGACCTACAATGAGCAGTTCTTC.

V usage is TRBV30 and J usage is TRBJ1-2; TRBD1 matches 7 bases. This CDR3 has 13 residues. Germline trimming cut 8 bases from V and 8 bases from J; bases unmatched to any gene: 14. Germline V gives CDR1 GTSNPN, CDR2 SVGIG (reference sequence). The CDR3 region has the DNA TGTGCCCGATCGACAGGGTGGGATGAGGGCTACACCTTC. This sequence encodes CARSTGWDEGYTF.

The rearrangement links TRBV5-4 to TRBJ2-3; D is undetermined. From germline, CDR1 is SGHNT and CDR2 YYREEE (reference sequence). CDR3 length: 14 residues. The ends were cut back, 0 bases at V and 4 bases at J, with 9 bases in the middle. CDR3 coding DNA: TGTGCCAGCAGCTTGGGCAGGTCCCCAGATACGCAGTATTTT. It translates to CASSLGRSPDTQYF.

This clone was observed many times. The rearrangement uses TRBV6-5 and TRBJ1-2, with D possibly being TRBD1 (5 bases). The CDR3 totals 14 residues. Germline assignment: CDR1 MNHEY and CDR2 SVGAGI. The germline V and J ends were trimmed by 8 bases and 1 base, with 14 bases remaining between them. The CDR3, as DNA: TGTGCCAGCTTTACCGGGGGACGTAACTATGGCTACACCTTC. Translated: CASFTGGRNYGYTF.

The chain joins TRBV11-3 to TRBJ2-1, with 8 bases that match TRBD2. CDR1 and CDR2 from the germline V gene are SGHNT and YENEEA. This CDR3 has 14 amino acids. The CDR3 sequence: CASGGGPERDEQFF. The CDR3 DNA follows: TGTGCTTCGGGGGGGGGCCCGGAGCGCGATGAGCAGTTCTTC. The whole variable domain, remainder taken from reference TRBV11-3 and TRBJ2-1, is EAGVVQSPRYKIIEKKQPVAFWCNPISGHNTLYWYLQNLGQGPELLIRYENEEAVDDSQLPKDRFSAERLKGVDSTLKIQPAELGDSAVYLCASGGGPERDEQFFGPGTRLTVL.

The chain has TRBV25-1 and TRBJ2-3, with D possibly called TRBD1 or TRBD2 (6 bases each). CDR1 is MGHDK, CDR2 SYGVNS, per germline. The ends were cut back, 7 bases at V and 9 bases at J, with 23 bases in the middle. This CDR3 is 15 amino acids long. The CDR3 sequence: CASNNAGTSRETQYF. Here the CDR3 DNA reads TGTGCCAGCAACAACGCCGGGACATCCCGGGAGACGCAGTATTTT.